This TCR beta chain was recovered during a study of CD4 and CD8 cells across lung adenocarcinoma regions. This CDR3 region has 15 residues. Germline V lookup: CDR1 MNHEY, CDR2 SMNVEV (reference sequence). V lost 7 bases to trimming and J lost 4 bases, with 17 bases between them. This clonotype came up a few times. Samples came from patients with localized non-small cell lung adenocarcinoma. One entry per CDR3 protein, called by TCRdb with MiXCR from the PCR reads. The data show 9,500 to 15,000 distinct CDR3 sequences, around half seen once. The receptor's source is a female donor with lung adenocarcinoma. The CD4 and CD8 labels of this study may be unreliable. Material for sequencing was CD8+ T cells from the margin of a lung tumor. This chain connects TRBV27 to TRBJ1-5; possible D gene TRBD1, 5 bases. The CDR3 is CASTVRDLINQPQHF. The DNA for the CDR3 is TGTGCCAGCACGGTCAGGGACCTCATTAATCAGCCCCAGCATTTT.